The 3 T cell receptor beta chains listed next were all sequenced from one sample in a study of beta chain features in type 1 diabetes. What was sequenced were expressed TCRB transcripts, since all of the isolated RNA had been reverse transcribed. TCRdb keeps only in-frame clones here, not all; method: immunoSEQ multiplex PCR. The table records a few hundred thousand clones, over 12% of them present only once. Sequencing was carried out using naive CD4+ T cells from blood. The source of these receptors is a woman between 18 and 30 years old in good health.

The table lists this clone with a few counts. V is TRBV5-1 and J is TRBJ1-1, with D possibly being TRBD1 (5 bases). The V end was cut by 1 base, the J end by 6 bases, with 22 bases between. Germline-derived CDR1 and CDR2 are SGHRS and YFSETQ. There are 17 residues in the CDR3. The CDR3 DNA reads as TGCGCCAGCAGCTTGACCCCCCCAGGGAGGGGAGACGCTGAAGCTTTCTTT. It specifies CASSLTPPGRGDAEAFF.

This clone was picked up a small number of times. The rearrangement joins TRBV29-1 to TRBJ2-3, with 8 bases aligning to TRBD2. With 4 bases clipped from V and 1 base from J, the junction kept 4 bases outside the gene matches. The CDR3 extends over 14 amino acids. Germline-derived CDR1 and CDR2 are SQVTM and ANQGSEA. CDR3 nucleotide sequence: TGCAGCGTTGTAGGGCGGGAGGGCACAGATACGCAGTATTTT. Amino acid sequence: CSVVGREGTDTQYF.

This sequence joins TRBV5-1 and TRBJ2-3; D might be TRBD2 (5 bases). Germline lookup yields CDR1 SGHRS and CDR2 YFSETQ. The CDR3 is made up of 14 amino acids. Trimming took off 1 base at V and 1 base at J, with 7 bases between the two ends. The CDR3 nucleotides read TGCGCCAGCAGCTTGAGTAGCGGCACAGATACGCAGTATTTT. Translation: CASSLSSGTDTQYF.